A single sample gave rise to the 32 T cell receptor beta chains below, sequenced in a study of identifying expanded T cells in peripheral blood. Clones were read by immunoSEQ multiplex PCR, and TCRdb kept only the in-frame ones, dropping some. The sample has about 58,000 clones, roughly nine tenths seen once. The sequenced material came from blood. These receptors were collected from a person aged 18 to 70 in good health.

The chain's CDR3 is CAWRIPMGSNQPQHF. For the CDR3, the DNA is TGTGCCTGGAGGATCCCTATGGGTAGCAATCAGCCCCAGCATTTT. The rearrangement joins TRBV30 to TRBJ1-5; D gene ambiguous. V was clipped by 3 bases and J by 0 bases, with 12 bases between them. CDR3 size: 15 residues. Germline CDR1 is GTSNPN and CDR2 is SVGIG (reference sequence). Drawing the rest from reference TRBV30 and TRBJ1-5, the complete variable domain is SQTIHQWPATLVQPVGSPLSLECTVEGTSNPNLYWYRQAAGRGLQLLFYSVGIGQISSEVPQNLSASRPQDRQFILSSKKLLLSDSGFYLCAWRIPMGSNQPQHFGDGTRLSIL.

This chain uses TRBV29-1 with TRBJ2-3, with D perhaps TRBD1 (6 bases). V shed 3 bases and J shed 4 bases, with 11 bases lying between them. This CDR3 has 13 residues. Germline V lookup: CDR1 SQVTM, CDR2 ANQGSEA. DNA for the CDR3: TGCAGCGTTGATCAGGGGAATTCAGATACGCAGTATTTT. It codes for CSVDQGNSDTQYF.

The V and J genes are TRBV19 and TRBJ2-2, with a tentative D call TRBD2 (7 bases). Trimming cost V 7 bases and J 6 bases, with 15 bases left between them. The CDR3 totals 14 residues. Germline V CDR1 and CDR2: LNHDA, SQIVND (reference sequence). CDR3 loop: CASTRTAGSGELFF. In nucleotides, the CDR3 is TGTGCCAGTACGCGGACAGCGGGATCCGGGGAGCTGTTTTTT.

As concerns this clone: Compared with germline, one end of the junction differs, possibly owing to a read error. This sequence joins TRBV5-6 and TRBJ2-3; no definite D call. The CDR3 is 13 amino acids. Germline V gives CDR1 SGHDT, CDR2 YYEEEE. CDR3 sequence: CACSGVSTDTQYF. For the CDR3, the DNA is TGTGCCTGCAGTGGGGTGAGCACAGATACGCAGTATTTT.

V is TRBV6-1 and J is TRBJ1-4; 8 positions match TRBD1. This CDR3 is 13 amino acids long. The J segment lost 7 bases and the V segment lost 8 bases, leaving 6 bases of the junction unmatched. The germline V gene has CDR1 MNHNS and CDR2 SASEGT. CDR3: CASWTGQIEKLFF. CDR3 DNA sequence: TGTGCCAGCTGGACAGGGCAAATTGAAAAACTGTTTTTT.

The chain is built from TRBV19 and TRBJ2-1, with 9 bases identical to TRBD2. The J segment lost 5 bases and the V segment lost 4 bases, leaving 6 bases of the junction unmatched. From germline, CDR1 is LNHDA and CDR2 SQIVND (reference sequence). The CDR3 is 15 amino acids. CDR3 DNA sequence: TGTGCCAGTAGTAAGGGGACTAGCAGACACAATGAGCAGTTCTTC. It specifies CASSKGTSRHNEQFF.

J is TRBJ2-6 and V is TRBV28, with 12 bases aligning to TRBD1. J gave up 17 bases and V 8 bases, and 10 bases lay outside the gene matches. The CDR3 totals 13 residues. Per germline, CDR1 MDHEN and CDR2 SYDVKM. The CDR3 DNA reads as TGTGCCAGCGGGGGACAGGGGGCGGAGAAAGTGACTTTC. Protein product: CASGGQGAEKVTF.

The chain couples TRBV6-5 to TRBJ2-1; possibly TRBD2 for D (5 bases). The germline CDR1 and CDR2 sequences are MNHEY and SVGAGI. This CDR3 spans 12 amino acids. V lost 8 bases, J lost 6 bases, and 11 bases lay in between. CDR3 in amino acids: CASGPRGNEQFF. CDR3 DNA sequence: TGTGCCAGCGGCCCCCGGGGCAATGAGCAGTTCTTC.

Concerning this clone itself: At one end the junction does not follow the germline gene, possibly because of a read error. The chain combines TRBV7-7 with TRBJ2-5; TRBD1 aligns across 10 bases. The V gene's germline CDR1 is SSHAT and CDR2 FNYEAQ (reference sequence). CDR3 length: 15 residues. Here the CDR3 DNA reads TGTGCTAGCAGCACGGGACAGGGGAGGGCGGAGACCCAGTACTTC. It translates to CASSTGQGRAETQYF.

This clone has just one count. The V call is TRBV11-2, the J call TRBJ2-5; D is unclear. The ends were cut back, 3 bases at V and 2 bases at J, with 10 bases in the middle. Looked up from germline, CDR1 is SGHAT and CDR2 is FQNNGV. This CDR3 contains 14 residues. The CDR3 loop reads CASSFTLAQETQYF. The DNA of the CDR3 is TGTGCCAGCAGCTTTACATTAGCTCAAGAGACCCAGTACTTC. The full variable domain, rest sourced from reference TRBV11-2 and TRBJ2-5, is EAGVAQSPRYKIIEKRQSVAFWCNPISGHATLYWYQQILGQGPKLLIQFQNNGVVDDSQLPKDRFSAERLKGVDSTLKIQPAKLEDSAVYLCASSFTLAQETQYFGPGTRLLVL.

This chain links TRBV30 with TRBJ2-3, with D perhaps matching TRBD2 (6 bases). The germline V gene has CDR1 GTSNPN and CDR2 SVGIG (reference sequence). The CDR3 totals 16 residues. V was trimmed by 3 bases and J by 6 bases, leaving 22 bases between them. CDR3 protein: CAWRVSTSPPWDTQYF. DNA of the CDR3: TGTGCCTGGAGAGTCTCAACTAGCCCTCCCTGGGATACGCAGTATTTT.

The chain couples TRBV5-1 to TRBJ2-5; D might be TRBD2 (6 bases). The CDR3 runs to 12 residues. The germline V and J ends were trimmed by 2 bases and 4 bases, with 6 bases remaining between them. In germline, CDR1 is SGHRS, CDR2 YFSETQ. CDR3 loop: CASSFSGETQYF. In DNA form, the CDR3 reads TGCGCCAGCAGCTTTAGCGGAGAGACCCAGTACTTC.

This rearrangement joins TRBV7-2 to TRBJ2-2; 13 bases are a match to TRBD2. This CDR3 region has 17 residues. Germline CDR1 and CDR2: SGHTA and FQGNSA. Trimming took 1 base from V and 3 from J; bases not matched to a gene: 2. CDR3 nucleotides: TGTGCCAGCAGCTTAGGCGGACTAGCGGGGGACACCGGGGAGCTGTTTTTT. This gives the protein CASSLGGLAGDTGELFF.

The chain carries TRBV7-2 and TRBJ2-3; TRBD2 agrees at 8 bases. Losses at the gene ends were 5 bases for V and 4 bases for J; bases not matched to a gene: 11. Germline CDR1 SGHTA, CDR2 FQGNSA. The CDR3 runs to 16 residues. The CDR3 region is CASSDQGLEVADTQYF. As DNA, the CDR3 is TGTGCCAGCAGCGACCAGGGACTAGAAGTTGCAGATACGCAGTATTTT.

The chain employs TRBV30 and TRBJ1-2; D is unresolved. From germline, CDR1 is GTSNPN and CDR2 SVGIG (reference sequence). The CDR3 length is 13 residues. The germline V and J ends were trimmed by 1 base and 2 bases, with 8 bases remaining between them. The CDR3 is CAWSEMRNYGYTF. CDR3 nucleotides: TGTGCCTGGAGTGAAATGCGGAACTATGGCTACACCTTC.

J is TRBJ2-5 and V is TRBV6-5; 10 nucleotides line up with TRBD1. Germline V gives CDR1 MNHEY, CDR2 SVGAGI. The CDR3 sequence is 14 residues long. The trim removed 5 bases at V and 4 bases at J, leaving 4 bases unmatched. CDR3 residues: CASSRWTGGETQYF. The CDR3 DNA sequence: TGTGCCAGCAGTCGATGGACAGGGGGAGAGACCCAGTACTTC.

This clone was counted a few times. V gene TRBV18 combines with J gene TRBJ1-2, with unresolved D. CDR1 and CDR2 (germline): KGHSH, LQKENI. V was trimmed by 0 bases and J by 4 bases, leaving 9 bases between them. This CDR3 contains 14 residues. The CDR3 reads CASSPPGTPYGYTF. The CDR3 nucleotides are TGTGCCAGCTCACCACCGGGAACCCCCTATGGCTACACCTTC.

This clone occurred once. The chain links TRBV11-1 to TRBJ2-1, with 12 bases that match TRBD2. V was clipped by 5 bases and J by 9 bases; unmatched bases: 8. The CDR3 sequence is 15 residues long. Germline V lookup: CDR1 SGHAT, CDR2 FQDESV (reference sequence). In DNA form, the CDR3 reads TGTGCCAGCAGCACCGGGACTAGCGGGTATGTTGAGCAGTTCTTC. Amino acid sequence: CASSTGTSGYVEQFF. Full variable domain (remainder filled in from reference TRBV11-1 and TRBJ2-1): EAEVAQSPRYKITEKSQAVAFWCDPISGHATLYWYRQILGQGPELLVQFQDESVVDDSQLPKDRFSAERLKGVDSTLKIQPAELGDSAMYLCASSTGTSGYVEQFFGPGTRLTVL.

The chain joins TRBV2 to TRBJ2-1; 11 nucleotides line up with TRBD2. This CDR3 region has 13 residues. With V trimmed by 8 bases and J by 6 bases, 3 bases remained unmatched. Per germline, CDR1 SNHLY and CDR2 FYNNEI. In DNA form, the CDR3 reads TGTGCCAGCGCCGGGACTAGCGGCAATGAGCAGTTCTTC. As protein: CASAGTSGNEQFF.

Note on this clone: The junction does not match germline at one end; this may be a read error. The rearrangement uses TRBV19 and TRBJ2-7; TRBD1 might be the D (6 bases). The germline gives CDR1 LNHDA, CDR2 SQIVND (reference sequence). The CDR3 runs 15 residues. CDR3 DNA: TGTGCCAGTAGTACAAGGGACAAGGCCTCCTCCGAGCAGTACTTC. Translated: CASSTRDKASSEQYF.

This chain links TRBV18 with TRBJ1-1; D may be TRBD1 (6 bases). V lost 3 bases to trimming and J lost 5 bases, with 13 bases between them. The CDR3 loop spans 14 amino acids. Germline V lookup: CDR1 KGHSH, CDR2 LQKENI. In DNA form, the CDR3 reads TGTGCCAGCTCACCGACACAAGGGGGAACTGAAGCTTTCTTT. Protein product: CASSPTQGGTEAFF.

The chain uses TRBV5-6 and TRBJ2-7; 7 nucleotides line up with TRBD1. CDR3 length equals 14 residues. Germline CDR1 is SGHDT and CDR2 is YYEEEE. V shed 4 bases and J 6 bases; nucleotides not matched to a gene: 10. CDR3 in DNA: TGTGCCAGCAGCCAGACAGGGTTGACGGGCGAGCAGTACTTC. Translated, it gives CASSQTGLTGEQYF.

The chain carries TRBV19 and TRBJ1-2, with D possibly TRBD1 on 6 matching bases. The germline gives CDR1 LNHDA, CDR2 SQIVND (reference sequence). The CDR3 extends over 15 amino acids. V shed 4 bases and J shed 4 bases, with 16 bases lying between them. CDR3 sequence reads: CASSTHSTGPYGYTF. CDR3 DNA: TGTGCCAGTAGTACTCACTCGACAGGACCCTATGGCTACACCTTC.

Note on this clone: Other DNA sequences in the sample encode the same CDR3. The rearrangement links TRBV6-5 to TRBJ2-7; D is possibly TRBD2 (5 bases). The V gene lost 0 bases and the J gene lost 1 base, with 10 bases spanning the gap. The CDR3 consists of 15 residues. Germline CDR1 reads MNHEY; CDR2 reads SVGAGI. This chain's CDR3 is CASSYSTGGSYEQYF. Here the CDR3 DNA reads TGTGCCAGCAGTTACTCGACGGGCGGGTCCTACGAGCAGTACTTC.

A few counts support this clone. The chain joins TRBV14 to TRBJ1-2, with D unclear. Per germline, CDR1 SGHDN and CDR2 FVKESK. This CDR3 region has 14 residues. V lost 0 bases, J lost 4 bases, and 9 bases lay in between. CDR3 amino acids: CASSQEGGIYGYTF. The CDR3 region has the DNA TGTGCCAGCAGCCAAGAAGGAGGGATCTATGGCTACACCTTC.

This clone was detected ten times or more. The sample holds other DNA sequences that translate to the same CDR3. The DNA for the CDR3 is TGTGCCTGGGCTAGACTCCGGGACATTAATTCACCCCTCCACTTT. This translates into CAWARLRDINSPLHF. V usage is TRBV30 and J usage is TRBJ1-6, with a tentative D call TRBD1 (6 bases). V was cut by 5 bases and J by 6 bases, with 17 bases left in between. Germline values: CDR1 GTSNPN, CDR2 SVGIG (reference sequence). The length of the CDR3 is 15 residues.

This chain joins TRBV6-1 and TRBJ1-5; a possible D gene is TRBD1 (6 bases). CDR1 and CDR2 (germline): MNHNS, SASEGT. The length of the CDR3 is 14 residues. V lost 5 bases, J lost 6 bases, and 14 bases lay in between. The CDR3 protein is CASSKGQNPQPQHF. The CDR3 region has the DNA TGTGCCAGCAGTAAGGGACAAAACCCTCAGCCCCAGCATTTT.

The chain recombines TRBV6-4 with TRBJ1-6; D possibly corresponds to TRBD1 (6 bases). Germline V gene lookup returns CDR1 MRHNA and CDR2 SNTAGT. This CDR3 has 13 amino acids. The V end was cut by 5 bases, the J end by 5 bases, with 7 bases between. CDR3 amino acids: CASSPGDNSPLHF. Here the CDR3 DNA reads TGTGCCAGCAGTCCAGGGGATAATTCACCCCTCCACTTT.

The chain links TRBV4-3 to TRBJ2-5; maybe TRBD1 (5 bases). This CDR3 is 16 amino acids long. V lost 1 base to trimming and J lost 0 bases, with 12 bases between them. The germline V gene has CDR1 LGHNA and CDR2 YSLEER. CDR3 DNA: TGCGCCAGCAGCCAAGTGGGAATAGGGGACCAAGAGACCCAGTACTTC. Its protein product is CASSQVGIGDQETQYF.

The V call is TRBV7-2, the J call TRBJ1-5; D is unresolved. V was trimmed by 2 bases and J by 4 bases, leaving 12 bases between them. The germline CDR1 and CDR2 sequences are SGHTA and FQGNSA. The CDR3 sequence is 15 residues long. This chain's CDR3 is CASSLSSRENQPQHF. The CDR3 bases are TGTGCCAGCAGCTTATCATCAAGGGAGAATCAGCCCCAGCATTTT.

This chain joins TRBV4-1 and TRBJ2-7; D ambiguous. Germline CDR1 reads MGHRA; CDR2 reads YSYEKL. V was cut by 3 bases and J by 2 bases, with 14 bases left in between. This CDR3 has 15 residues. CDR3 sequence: CASSHGKGLTYEQYF. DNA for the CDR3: TGCGCCAGCAGCCACGGCAAAGGGCTCACCTACGAGCAGTACTTC.

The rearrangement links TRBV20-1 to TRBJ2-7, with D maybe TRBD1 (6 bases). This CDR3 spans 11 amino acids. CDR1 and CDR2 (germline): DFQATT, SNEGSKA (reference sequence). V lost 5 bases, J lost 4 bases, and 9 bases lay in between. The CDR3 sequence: CSAVQGYEQYF. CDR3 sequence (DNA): TGCAGTGCTGTACAGGGTTACGAGCAGTACTTC.